This record looks at one T cell receptor beta chain sequence and its context. Its antigen remains unidentified. The same CDR3 can be traced to other DNA sequences in this sample. The primer mix had 60 Vbeta and 13 Jbeta primers. Original methodology: Tens of millions of unique TCR beta chains, 9.5 million to 11 million of them shared, were counted by a later analysis. TCRdb's table, derived via immunoSEQ multiplex PCR, lists solely in-frame clones and lacks some. V, J and clone size reflect that table, while D and trimming were determined from the DNA. The profile shows some 190,000 clones, roughly 80% of them singletons. This specimen comes from a study of cytomegalovirus exposure and HLA in healthy donors. Findings and caveats of the study: Reports credit the classifier with highly specific, highly sensitive diagnosis of cytomegalovirus status.

Trimming removed 9 bases from V and 4 bases from J; junction bases left unmatched: 10. The CDR3 covers 14 residues. Germline values: CDR1 MNHNS, CDR2 SASEGT. The sequenced material came from PBMCs. The sequence came from a woman between 25 and 40 years old in good health and CMV-seropositive. This chain uses TRBV6-1 with TRBJ2-7, with 9 bases lining up with TRBD1. CDR3 bases: TGTGCCAGTAGTACCGGGACAGGGTCTTACGAGCAGTACTTC. Protein product: CASSTGTGSYEQYF.